Each of the 4 T cell receptor beta chains below was sequenced from the same sample in a study of Ad26.COV2.S vaccination and SARS-CoV-2 variants. Treatment denoted: roughly 18 received Ad26.COV2.S at low or high dose, single or two shots; a few received placebo; per-sample allocation not given. Samples came from day 63 after the first vaccine or placebo injection. Sequencing was performed with immunoSEQ multiplex PCR; in TCRdb, only in-frame clones are kept and a portion is missing. This table holds about 350,000 clones, 86% found once. Specimen: peripheral blood, collected in a trial of Ad26.COV2.S vaccine versus placebo. These receptors came from a person aged 18-60 years who received the Ad26.COV2.S COVID-19 vaccine or a placebo.

The chain is built from TRBV4-1 and TRBJ2-1, with D unclear. The CDR3 is 16 amino acids. Per the germline V gene, CDR1 is MGHRA and CDR2 is YSYEKL. V was pared by 4 bases and J by 1 base, with 14 bases between. This CDR3 reads CASSRPDGRSYNEQFF. The DNA of the CDR3 is TGCGCCAGCAGCCGACCAGACGGTCGGTCCTACAATGAGCAGTTCTTC.

This chain joins TRBV27 and TRBJ2-3, with 7 nucleotides matching TRBD2. The V gene end was trimmed by 3 bases and the J gene end by 2 bases; junction bases not matched to a gene: 11. The CDR3 sequence is 17 residues long. Germline V gene sequence: CDR1 MNHEY, CDR2 SMNVEV (reference sequence). The CDR3 nucleotides are TGTGCCAGCAGTTTTTTCGGAGGGGCGGGGGACACAGATACGCAGTATTTT. The encoded protein is CASSFFGGAGDTDTQYF.

This rearrangement joins TRBV13 to TRBJ2-1, with no clear D. Looked up from germline, CDR1 is PRHDT and CDR2 is FYEKMQ (reference sequence). The CDR3 runs 16 residues. V was shortened by 5 bases and J by 1 base, with 15 bases between the two germline ends. The CDR3 reads CASSLLAVGSYNEQFF. The CDR3 coding sequence is TGTGCCAGCAGCCTGCTGGCGGTTGGTTCCTACAATGAGCAGTTCTTC.

This sequence joins TRBV4-1 and TRBJ2-5; weak D call: TRBD1 (5 bases). This CDR3 is 15 amino acids long. V lost 3 bases and J 5 bases, leaving 16 bases between the germline ends. Looked up from germline, CDR1 is MGHRA and CDR2 is YSYEKL. The CDR3 here is CASSQSTGTFETQYF. The CDR3 DNA is TGCGCCAGCAGCCAGTCTACAGGCACCTTCGAGACCCAGTACTTC.